The present T cell receptor (beta chain) was sequenced within a study of identical twins. The table lists this clonotype with many counts. Antigen specificity is unknown. V lost 5 bases and J 4 bases, leaving 5 bases between the germline ends. This CDR3 is 12 amino acids long. Per germline, CDR1 KGHDR and CDR2 SFDVKD. TCRdb reanalysed the 5' RACE reads using MiXCR and keeps one entry per CDR3 protein. The table has under 300,000 distinct CDR3 sequences, 10% to 15% seen once; the top ten hold 3.5% to 4.5%. Study-wide points: The same donors were not followed; conclusions instead depended on cross-sectional statistical analysis.

The same specimen was also included in a second study, on yellow fever vaccine responses in identical twins.

This chain uses TRBV24-1 with TRBJ2-1; weak D call: TRBD1 (5 bases). The clonotype comes from a young woman in good health. The sequencing input was memory (CD45RO+) T cells sorted from blood. The chain's CDR3 is CATSAGYNEQFF. The CDR3 nucleotides are TGTGCCACCAGTGCAGGGTACAATGAGCAGTTCTTC.